The 10 T cell receptor beta chains reported below all come from one sample, sequenced in a study of beta chain features in type 1 diabetes. General study points: Within each of all four CD4+ subsets, Type 1 diabetes patients had TCRB CDR3s that were moderately but significantly shorter.

All of the isolated RNA was reverse transcribed, so expressed TCRB transcripts were sequenced. TCRdb keeps only in-frame clones here, not all; method: immunoSEQ multiplex PCR. The sample consists of about 340,000 clones, around 9% of them appearing once. Antigens for these TCRs are unknown. Sequenced sample: central memory CD4+ T cells from blood. Source of these receptors: a young man with type 1 diabetes.

This sequence joins TRBV13 and TRBJ2-3; D call uncertain. V lost 5 bases, J lost 4 bases, and 10 bases lay in between. CDR1 is PRHDT and CDR2 is FYEKMQ in the germline V gene (reference sequence). This CDR3 spans 13 amino acids. CDR3 nucleotide sequence: TGTGCCAGCAGCGGTGCTGGGGCAGATACGCAGTATTTT. The encoded protein is CASSGAGADTQYF.

This clone came up a few times. V and J are TRBV9 and TRBJ1-1; 7 bases map to TRBD1. Germline CDR1 is SGDLS and CDR2 is YYNGEE. Trimming removed 2 bases from V and 9 bases from J; junction bases left unmatched: 7. The CDR3 contains 13 residues. CDR3 nucleotides: TGTGCCAGCAGCGTCGGATCAGGGGGAAAAGCTTTCTTT. Its translation is CASSVGSGGKAFF.

The chain joins TRBV7-2 to TRBJ1-1, with 7 bases that match TRBD1. The CDR3 totals 15 residues. After removal of 5 bases from V and 0 bases from J, the junction contained 6 bases not matched to a gene. From germline, CDR1 is SGHTA and CDR2 FQGNSA. As DNA, the CDR3 is TGTGCCAGCAGCCCGATCGGGACAGTGAACACTGAAGCTTTCTTT. It is translated as CASSPIGTVNTEAFF. The full variable domain, completed using reference TRBV7-2 and TRBJ1-1, is GAGVSQSPSNKVTEKGKDVELRCDPISGHTALYWYRQSLGQGLEFLIYFQGNSAPDKSGLPSDRFSAERTGGSVSTLTIQRTQQEDSAVYLCASSPIGTVNTEAFFGQGTRLTVV.

This clone was found many times. Other DNA variants within this sample encode the same CDR3. The genes are TRBV18 and TRBJ2-5; TRBD2 might be the D (5 bases). V lost 2 bases and J 5 bases, leaving 6 bases between the germline ends. The germline CDR1 and CDR2 sequences are KGHSH and LQKENI. The CDR3 consists of 12 residues. CDR3 amino acids: CASSPRRETQYF. CDR3 sequence (DNA): TGTGCCAGCTCACCAAGGAGGGAGACCCAGTACTTC.

The chain couples TRBV14 to TRBJ1-2; D remains unclear. The V and J ends lost 6 bases and 2 bases respectively, with 10 bases between them. The germline V gene encodes CDR1 SGHDN and CDR2 FVKESK. The CDR3 covers 13 residues. For the CDR3, the DNA is TGTGCCAGCAGTCGGACGTTAAACTATGGCTACACCTTC. As protein: CASSRTLNYGYTF. The entire variable domain, with the rest obtained from reference TRBV14 and TRBJ1-2, is as follows: EAGVTQFPSHSVIEKGQTVTLRCDPISGHDNLYWYRRVMGKEIKFLLHFVKESKQDESGMPNNRFLAERTGGTYSTLKVQPAELEDSGVYFCASSRTLNYGYTFGSGTRLTVV.

The table lists this clone with many counts. V gene TRBV18 combines with J gene TRBJ1-2, with D possibly TRBD1 on 5 matching bases. The CDR3 loop spans 13 amino acids. From germline, CDR1 is KGHSH and CDR2 LQKENI. The germline V and J ends were trimmed by 5 bases and 4 bases, with 11 bases remaining between them. The CDR3 DNA reads as TGTGCCAGCTCATCACAGGTGACCTATGGCTACACCTTC. Translating it yields CASSSQVTYGYTF.

This chain connects TRBV27 to TRBJ1-1, with D unclear. The CDR3 consists of 11 residues. V shed 7 bases and J shed 1 base, with 4 bases lying between them. The V gene's germline CDR1 is MNHEY and CDR2 SMNVEV (reference sequence). The CDR3 DNA follows: TGTGCCAGCAAACAGAACACTGAAGCTTTCTTT. Protein product: CASKQNTEAFF.

This clone has a handful of counts. This rearrangement joins TRBV15 to TRBJ1-4, with a tentative D call TRBD1 (6 bases). CDR1 is LNHNV, CDR2 YYDKDF, per germline (reference sequence). CDR3 length equals 16 residues. Trimming pared 5 bases from V and 4 bases from J, leaving 17 bases between. CDR3 sequence: CATSLGAGHFNEKLFF. Here the CDR3 DNA reads TGTGCCACCAGCCTGGGGGCAGGGCATTTTAATGAAAAACTGTTTTTT.

This clone was recorded a few times. The chain combines TRBV5-6 with TRBJ1-5; D call uncertain. V lost 2 bases and J lost 4, with 4 bases in between. Per germline, CDR1 SGHDT and CDR2 YYEEEE. The CDR3 spans 12 residues. In nucleotides, the CDR3 is TGTGCCAGCAGCTTCCTAAATCAGCCCCAGCATTTT. This codes for CASSFLNQPQHF.

This clone was counted a few times. In DNA, the CDR3 is TGTGCAAGTCGCTTAGAACGAGAGGGGTCTCAGCCCCAGCATTTT. Protein sequence: CASRLEREGSQPQHF. The gene calls are TRBV12-2 and TRBJ1-5. TRBV12-2 is a listed pseudogene. The CDR3 has 15 residues.